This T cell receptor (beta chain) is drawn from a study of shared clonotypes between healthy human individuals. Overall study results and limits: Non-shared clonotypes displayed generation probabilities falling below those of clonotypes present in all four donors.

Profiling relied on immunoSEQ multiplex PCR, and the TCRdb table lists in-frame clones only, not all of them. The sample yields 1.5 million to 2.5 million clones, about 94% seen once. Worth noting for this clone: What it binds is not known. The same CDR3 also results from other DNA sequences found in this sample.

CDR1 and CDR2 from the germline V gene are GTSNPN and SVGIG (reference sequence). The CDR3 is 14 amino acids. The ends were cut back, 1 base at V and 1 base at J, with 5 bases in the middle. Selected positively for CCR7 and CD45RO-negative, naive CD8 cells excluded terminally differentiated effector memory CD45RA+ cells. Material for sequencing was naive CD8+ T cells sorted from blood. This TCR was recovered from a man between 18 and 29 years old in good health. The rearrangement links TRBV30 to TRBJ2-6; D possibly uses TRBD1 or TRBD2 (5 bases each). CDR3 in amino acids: CAWSGGSGANVLTF. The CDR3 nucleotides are TGTGCCTGGAGTGGGGGGTCTGGGGCCAACGTCCTGACTTTC.